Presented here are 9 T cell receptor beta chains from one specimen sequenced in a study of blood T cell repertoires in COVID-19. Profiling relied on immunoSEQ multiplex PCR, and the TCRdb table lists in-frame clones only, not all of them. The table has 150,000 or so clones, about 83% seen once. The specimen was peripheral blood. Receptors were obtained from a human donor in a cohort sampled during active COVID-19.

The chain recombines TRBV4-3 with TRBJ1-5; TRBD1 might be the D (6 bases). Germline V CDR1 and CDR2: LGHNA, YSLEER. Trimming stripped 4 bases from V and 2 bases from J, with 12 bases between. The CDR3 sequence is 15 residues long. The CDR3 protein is CASSPWAGGNQPQHF. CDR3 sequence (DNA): TGCGCCAGCAGCCCGTGGGCAGGGGGCAATCAGCCCCAGCATTTT.

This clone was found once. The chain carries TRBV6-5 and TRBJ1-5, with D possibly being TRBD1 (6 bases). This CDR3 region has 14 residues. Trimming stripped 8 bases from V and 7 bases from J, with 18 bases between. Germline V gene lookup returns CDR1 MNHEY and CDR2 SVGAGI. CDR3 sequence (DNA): TGTGCCAGCGTGACAGGTGGGGCCGGGCAGCCCCAGCATTTT. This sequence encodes CASVTGGAGQPQHF.

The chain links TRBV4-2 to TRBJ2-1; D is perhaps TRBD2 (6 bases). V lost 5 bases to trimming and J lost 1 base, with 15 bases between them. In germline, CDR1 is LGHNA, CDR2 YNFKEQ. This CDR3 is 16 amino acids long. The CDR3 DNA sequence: TGTGCCAGCAGCTCCCAGACTAGTAGATCCTACAATGAGCAGTTCTTC. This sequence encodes CASSSQTSRSYNEQFF.

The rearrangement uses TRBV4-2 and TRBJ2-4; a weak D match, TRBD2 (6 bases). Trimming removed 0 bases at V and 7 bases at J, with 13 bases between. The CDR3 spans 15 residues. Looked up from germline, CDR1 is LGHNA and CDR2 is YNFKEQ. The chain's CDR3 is CASSQEGLTDNIQYF. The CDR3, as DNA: TGTGCCAGCAGCCAAGAGGGACTGACTGACAACATTCAGTACTTC.

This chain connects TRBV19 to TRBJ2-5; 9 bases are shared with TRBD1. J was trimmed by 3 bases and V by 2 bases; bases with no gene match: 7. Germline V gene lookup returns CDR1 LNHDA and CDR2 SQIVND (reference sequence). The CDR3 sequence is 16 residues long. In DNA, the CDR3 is TGTGCCAGTAGTATACGCCGACAGGGGGGGGAAGAGACCCAGTACTTC. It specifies CASSIRRQGGEETQYF.

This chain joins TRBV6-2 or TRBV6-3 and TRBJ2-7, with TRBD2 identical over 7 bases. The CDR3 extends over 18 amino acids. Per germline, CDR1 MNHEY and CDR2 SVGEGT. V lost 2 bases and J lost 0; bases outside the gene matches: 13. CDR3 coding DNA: TGTGCCAGCAGTTACCGCGCGCCCCCGCTAGCGGACTCCTACGAGCAGTACTTC. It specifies CASSYRAPPLADSYEQYF.

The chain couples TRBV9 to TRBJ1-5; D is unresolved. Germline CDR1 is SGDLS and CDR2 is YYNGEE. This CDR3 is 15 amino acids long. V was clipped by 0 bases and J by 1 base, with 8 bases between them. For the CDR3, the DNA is TGTGCCAGCAGCGTAGGACCGGGAAGCAATCAGCCCCAGCATTTT. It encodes CASSVGPGSNQPQHF.

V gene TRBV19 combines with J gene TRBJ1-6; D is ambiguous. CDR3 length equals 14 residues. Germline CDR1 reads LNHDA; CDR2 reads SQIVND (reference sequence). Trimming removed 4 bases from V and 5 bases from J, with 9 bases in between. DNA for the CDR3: TGTGCCAGTAGTAGCCAGGATAATAATTCACCCCTCCACTTT. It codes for CASSSQDNNSPLHF.

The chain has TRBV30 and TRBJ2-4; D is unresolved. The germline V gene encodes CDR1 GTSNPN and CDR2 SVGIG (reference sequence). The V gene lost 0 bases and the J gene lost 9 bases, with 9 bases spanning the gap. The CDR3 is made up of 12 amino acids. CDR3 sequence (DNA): TGTGCCTGGAGTGTAGGAGTCGGCATTCAGTACTTC. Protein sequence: CAWSVGVGIQYF.